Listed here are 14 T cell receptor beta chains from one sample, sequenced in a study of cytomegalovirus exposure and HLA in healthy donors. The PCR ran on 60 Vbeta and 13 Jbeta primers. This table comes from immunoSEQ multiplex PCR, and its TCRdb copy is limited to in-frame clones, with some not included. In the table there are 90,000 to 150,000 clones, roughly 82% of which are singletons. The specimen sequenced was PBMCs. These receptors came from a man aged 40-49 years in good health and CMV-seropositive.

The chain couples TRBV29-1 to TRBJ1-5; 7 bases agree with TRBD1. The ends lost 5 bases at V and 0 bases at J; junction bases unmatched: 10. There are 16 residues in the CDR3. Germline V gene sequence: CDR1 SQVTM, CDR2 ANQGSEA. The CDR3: CSVLRVEGASNQPQHF. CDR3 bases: TGCAGCGTTCTCAGAGTTGAGGGGGCTAGCAATCAGCCCCAGCATTTT.

CDR3 DNA sequence: TGCAGTGCGGTACCGGGAGGAAACCAGTTCTTC. It yields the protein CSAVPGGNQFF. The chain combines TRBV20-1 with TRBJ2-1; TRBD2 aligns across 7 bases. V trimming: 6 bases; J trimming: 13 bases; junction bases outside the gene matches: 9. This CDR3 is built from 11 residues. Germline assignment: CDR1 DFQATT and CDR2 SNEGSKA (reference sequence).

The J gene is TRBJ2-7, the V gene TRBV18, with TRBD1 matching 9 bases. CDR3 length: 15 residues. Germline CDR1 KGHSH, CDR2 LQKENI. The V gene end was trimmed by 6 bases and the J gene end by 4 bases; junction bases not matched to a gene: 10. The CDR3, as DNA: TGTGCCAGCTCCCTGGGCGGGACAGGGTCGTACGAGCAGTACTTC. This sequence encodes CASSLGGTGSYEQYF.

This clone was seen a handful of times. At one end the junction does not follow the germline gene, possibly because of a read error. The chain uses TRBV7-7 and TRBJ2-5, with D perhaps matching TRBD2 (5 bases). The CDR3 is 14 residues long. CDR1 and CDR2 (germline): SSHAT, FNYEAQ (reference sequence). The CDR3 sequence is CASSFSGIGETQYF. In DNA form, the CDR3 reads TGTGCTAGCAGCTTTTCGGGGATTGGAGAGACCCAGTACTTC. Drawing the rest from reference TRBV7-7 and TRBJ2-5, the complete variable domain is GAGVSQSPRYKVTKRGQDVTLRCDPISSHATLYWYQQALGQGPEFLTYFNYEAQPDKSGLPSDRFSAERPEGSISTLTIQRTEQRDSAMYRCASSFSGIGETQYFGPGTRLLVL.

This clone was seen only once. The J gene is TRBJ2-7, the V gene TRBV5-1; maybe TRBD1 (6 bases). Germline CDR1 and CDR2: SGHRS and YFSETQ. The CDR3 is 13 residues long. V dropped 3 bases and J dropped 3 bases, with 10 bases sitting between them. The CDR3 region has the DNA TGCGCCAGCAGCTGGTCACAGGGCTACGAGCAGTACTTC. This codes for CASSWSQGYEQYF.

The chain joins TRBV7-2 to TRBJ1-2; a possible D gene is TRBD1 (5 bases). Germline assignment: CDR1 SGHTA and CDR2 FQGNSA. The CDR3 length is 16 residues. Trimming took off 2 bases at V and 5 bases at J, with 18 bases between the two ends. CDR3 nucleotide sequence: TGTGCCAGCAGCTTATACAGGACCACGGCTAGTTATGGCTACACCTTC. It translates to CASSLYRTTASYGYTF.

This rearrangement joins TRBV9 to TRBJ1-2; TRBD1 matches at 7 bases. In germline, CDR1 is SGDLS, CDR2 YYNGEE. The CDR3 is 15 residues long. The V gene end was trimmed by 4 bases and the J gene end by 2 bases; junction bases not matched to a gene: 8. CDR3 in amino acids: CASSPLQGNNYGYTF. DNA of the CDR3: TGTGCCAGCAGCCCGCTACAGGGGAACAACTATGGCTACACCTTC.

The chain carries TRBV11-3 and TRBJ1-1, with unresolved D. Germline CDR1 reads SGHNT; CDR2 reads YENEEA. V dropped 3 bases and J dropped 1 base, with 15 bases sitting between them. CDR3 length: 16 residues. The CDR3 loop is CASSLKSGEKNTEAFF. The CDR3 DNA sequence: TGTGCCAGCAGCTTGAAATCGGGAGAGAAGAACACTGAAGCTTTCTTT. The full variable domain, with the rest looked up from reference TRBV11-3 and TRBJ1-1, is EAGVVQSPRYKIIEKKQPVAFWCNPISGHNTLYWYLQNLGQGPELLIRYENEEAVDDSQLPKDRFSAERLKGVDSTLKIQPAELGDSAVYLCASSLKSGEKNTEAFFGQGTRLTVV.

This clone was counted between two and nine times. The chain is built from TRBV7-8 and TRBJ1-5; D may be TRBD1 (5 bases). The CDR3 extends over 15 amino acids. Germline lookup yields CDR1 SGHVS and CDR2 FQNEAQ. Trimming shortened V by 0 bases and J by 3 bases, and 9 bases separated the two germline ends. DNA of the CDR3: TGTGCCAGCAGCTTAGCATCAGGGTTCAATCAGCCCCAGCATTTT. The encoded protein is CASSLASGFNQPQHF.

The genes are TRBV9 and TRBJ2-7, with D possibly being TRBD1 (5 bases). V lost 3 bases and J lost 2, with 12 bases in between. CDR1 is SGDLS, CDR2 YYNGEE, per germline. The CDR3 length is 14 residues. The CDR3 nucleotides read TGTGCCAGCAGCGCTGTGGGGCCTCCCTACGAGCAGTACTTC. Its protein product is CASSAVGPPYEQYF.

The CDR3 DNA reads TGTGCCAGCAGCTCTGGCACCCAGGGGTTTGAGACAGATACGCAGTATTTT. Its translation is CASSSGTQGFETDTQYF. This sequence joins TRBV7-3 and TRBJ2-3, with a possible D match to TRBD1 (6 bases). This CDR3 has 17 residues. Germline CDR1 and CDR2: SGHTA and FQGTGA. Trimming removed 4 bases from V and 3 bases from J, with 20 bases in between. The full variable domain, with the rest looked up from reference TRBV7-3 and TRBJ2-3, is GAGVSQTPSNKVTEKGKYVELRCDPISGHTALYWYRQSLGQGPEFLIYFQGTGAADDSGLPNDRFFAVRPEGSVSTLKIQRTERGDSAVYLCASSSGTQGFETDTQYFGPGTRLTVL.

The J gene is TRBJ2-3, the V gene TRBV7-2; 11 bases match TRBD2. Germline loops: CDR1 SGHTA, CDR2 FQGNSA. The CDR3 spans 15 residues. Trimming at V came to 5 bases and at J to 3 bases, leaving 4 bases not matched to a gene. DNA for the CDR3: TGTGCCAGCAGCAGAGCTAGCGGGGGGACAGATACGCAGTATTTT. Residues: CASSRASGGTDTQYF.

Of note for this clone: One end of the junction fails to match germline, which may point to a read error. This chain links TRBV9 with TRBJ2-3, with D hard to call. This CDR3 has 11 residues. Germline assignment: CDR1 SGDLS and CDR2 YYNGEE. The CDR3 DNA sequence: TGTGCCAGCAGCACCACAAATACGCAGTATTTT. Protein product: CASSTTNTQYF.

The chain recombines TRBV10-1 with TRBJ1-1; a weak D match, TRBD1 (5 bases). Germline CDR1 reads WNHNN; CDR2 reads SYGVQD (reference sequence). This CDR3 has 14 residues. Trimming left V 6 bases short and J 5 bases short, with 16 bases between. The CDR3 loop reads CASRTGTGETEAFF. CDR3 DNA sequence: TGCGCCAGCAGGACGGGGACGGGGGAGACTGAAGCTTTCTTT.